This T cell receptor (beta chain) comes out of a study of post-analysis software for immune sequencing data. Study-level background: Relapsing-remitting, secondary progressive and progressive-relapsing forms made up the multiple sclerosis disease courses.

A note on this clonotype: Its antigen remains unknown.

Incorporated into the TCR beta cDNA libraries were unique molecular identifiers, which served to reduce PCR and sequencing biases. TCRdb used MiXCR to reprocess the PCR reads, holding one entry per CDR3 protein. The sample lists hundreds of thousands of distinct CDR3 sequences; 44% were seen once. The study's findings and limits: TRBV5-6, TRBV5-1 and TRBV20-1 belonged to a set of roughly five TRBV segments that were more frequent in patients than controls. Comparison with controls showed significantly lower normalized Chao1 diversity in multiple sclerosis patients.

In germline, CDR1 is KGHSH, CDR2 LQKENI. This CDR3 has 14 residues. With 6 bases removed from V and 5 bases from J, the gap between germline ends came to 14 bases. Sample: blood. V usage is TRBV18 and J usage is TRBJ2-1; D not resolved. This clonotype was sampled from a girl aged 10-17 years with multiple sclerosis. This CDR3 is CASSPRNTNNEQFF. The CDR3 coding sequence is TGTGCCAGCTCCCCAAGGAATACAAACAATGAGCAGTTCTTC.